Below are 27 T cell receptor beta chains sequenced from a single sample in a study of T-cell memory formation after mild COVID-19. TCRdb re-called the 5' RACE reads through MiXCR, storing one row per CDR3 protein. Here the sample spans 550,000 to 650,000 distinct CDR3 sequences, 17% being singletons. The specimen sequenced was PBMCs or a T cell subset sorted from them (not recorded which). The receptors derive from an adult woman who had mild COVID-19 (a few samples of this study predate the infection). Cell type and time point are not known.

This clonotype was detected ten times or more. The chain recombines TRBV12-3 or TRBV12-4 with TRBJ2-1; perhaps TRBD1 as D (6 bases). The V end lost 4 bases, the J end lost 6 bases, and 10 bases lay between the germline ends. The CDR3 is 13 residues long. Here the CDR3 reads CASSSQGGNEQFF. The DNA of the CDR3 is TGTGCCAGCAGTTCCCAAGGGGGCAATGAGCAGTTCTTC.

This clonotype was counted a few times. This chain links TRBV2 with TRBJ2-1; D is unclear. This CDR3 has 12 amino acids. The germline V gene encodes CDR1 SNHLY and CDR2 FYNNEI. Trimming took 9 bases from V and 6 from J, leaving 12 bases between them. CDR3 nucleotide sequence: TGTGCCAGTTTGGGCGCAGGCAATGAGCAGTTCTTC. Translating it yields CASLGAGNEQFF.

This clonotype was recorded only once. The chain is built from TRBV18 and TRBJ2-7; D remains unclear. V was clipped by 1 base and J by 7 bases, with 11 bases between them. This CDR3 comprises 13 residues. CDR1 and CDR2 (germline): KGHSH, LQKENI. CDR3 sequence (DNA): TGTGCCAGCTCACCACGCGTATTAGGGGAGCAGTACTTC. This encodes CASSPRVLGEQYF.

The chain employs TRBV7-8 and TRBJ2-7; 10 positions agree with TRBD1. Germline assignment: CDR1 SGHVS and CDR2 FQNEAQ. The J segment lost 7 bases and the V segment lost 4 bases, leaving 10 bases of the junction unmatched. The length of the CDR3 is 15 residues. Here the CDR3 DNA reads TGTGCCAGCAGCTCCCGGACAGGGGGTCCGCGGGAGCAGTACTTC. It is translated as CASSSRTGGPREQYF.

There are a few counts of this clonotype. The chain combines TRBV5-1 with TRBJ2-3; 9 bases line up with TRBD2. The CDR3 is 14 residues long. Germline-derived CDR1 and CDR2 are SGHRS and YFSETQ. V dropped 6 bases and J dropped 3; count of bases not matched to a gene: 5. In DNA, the CDR3 is TGCGCCAGCACGCGGGGGGGTGTAACAGATACGCAGTATTTT. The encoded protein is CASTRGGVTDTQYF.

The chain carries TRBV27 and TRBJ2-1; 10 bases fit TRBD1. The CDR3 is 15 amino acids. Germline CDR1 and CDR2: MNHEY and SMNVEV (reference sequence). J was trimmed by 8 bases and V by 4 bases; bases with no gene match: 8. Written as DNA, the CDR3 is TGTGCCAGCAGTTCCAAACGACAGGGGGCGTATGAGCAGTTCTTC. Amino acid sequence: CASSSKRQGAYEQFF.

V gene TRBV2 combines with J gene TRBJ2-3; 8 bases agree with TRBD2. CDR1 SNHLY and CDR2 FYNNEI come from the germline V gene. This CDR3 is 16 amino acids long. Unmatched junction bases numbered 4, after V lost 2 bases and J lost 0 bases. The CDR3, as DNA: TGTGCCAGCAGTGAACCGACTAGCGTTAGCACAGATACGCAGTATTTT. This encodes CASSEPTSVSTDTQYF.

The rearrangement links TRBV3-1 to TRBJ1-1; possible D gene TRBD1, 5 bases. This CDR3 contains 13 residues. Trimming shortened V by 6 bases and J by 4 bases, and 12 bases separated the two germline ends. Germline CDR1 LGHDT, CDR2 YNNKEL (reference sequence). The CDR3 loop is CASRSGRVTEAFF. CDR3 coding DNA: TGTGCCAGCAGGTCAGGCAGGGTCACTGAAGCTTTCTTT.

The rearrangement joins TRBV14 to TRBJ1-4, with 7 bases lining up with TRBD1. The CDR3 is 20 residues long. Germline trimming cut 1 base from V and 0 bases from J; bases unmatched to any gene: 14. CDR1 is SGHDN, CDR2 FVKESK, per germline. The CDR3 loop is CASSQGSGTARLATNEKLFF. DNA of the CDR3: TGTGCCAGCAGCCAAGGTTCCGGGACAGCCAGACTTGCAACTAATGAAAAACTGTTTTTT.

The chain carries TRBV7-3 and TRBJ2-6, with D tentatively TRBD1 (6 bases). The CDR3 totals 18 residues. CDR1 SGHTA and CDR2 FQGTGA come from the germline V gene. V was pared by 4 bases and J by 1 base, with 17 bases between. CDR3 sequence: CASSSGFQGKSGANVLTF. The DNA of the CDR3 is TGTGCCAGCAGCTCGGGTTTTCAGGGGAAGTCTGGGGCCAACGTCCTGACTTTC.

V is TRBV4-1 and J is TRBJ2-3, with D possibly matching TRBD2 (5 bases). The CDR3 extends over 15 amino acids. Between the trimmed V and J ends, which lost 2 bases and 4 bases, there was a span of 13 bases. Germline V gene data show CDR1 as MGHRA and CDR2 as YSYEKL. The CDR3 sequence: CASSQLGKKPDTQYF. The CDR3 nucleotides read TGCGCCAGCAGCCAACTCGGGAAGAAACCAGATACGCAGTATTTT.

The genes are TRBV5-1 and TRBJ2-3; D not resolved. Deletions cut 1 base from V and 0 bases from J, with 9 bases between. Germline assignment: CDR1 SGHRS and CDR2 YFSETQ. The CDR3 spans 15 residues. In nucleotides, the CDR3 is TGCGCCAGCAGCTTGCAGGTCACAAGCACAGATACGCAGTATTTT. It codes for CASSLQVTSTDTQYF. The whole variable domain, remainder taken from reference TRBV5-1 and TRBJ2-3, is KAGVTQTPRYLIKTRGQQVTLSCSPISGHRSVSWYQQTPGQGLQFLFEYFSETQRNKGNFPGRFSGRQFSNSRSEMNVSTLELGDSALYLCASSLQVTSTDTQYFGPGTRLTVL.

This clonotype was counted only a few times. The chain recombines TRBV4-2 with TRBJ1-1; D call uncertain. The CDR3 is made up of 11 amino acids. Between the trimmed V and J ends, which lost 3 bases and 11 bases, there was a span of 10 bases. Germline CDR1 is LGHNA and CDR2 is YNFKEQ. The CDR3 protein is CASSHTPGAFF. The DNA of the CDR3 is TGTGCCAGCAGCCACACCCCTGGGGCTTTCTTT.

V usage is TRBV29-1 and J usage is TRBJ2-3; 7 nucleotides align to TRBD2. This CDR3 comprises 15 residues. Trimming at V came to 6 bases and at J to 1 base, leaving 10 bases not matched to a gene. Germline V lookup: CDR1 SQVTM, CDR2 ANQGSEA. Written as DNA, the CDR3 is TGCAGCGTCCTCATCCCGGGACTACGCACAGATACGCAGTATTTT. The encoded protein is CSVLIPGLRTDTQYF.

This clonotype was observed a handful of times. The chain joins TRBV20-1 to TRBJ2-7; TRBD2 might be the D (5 bases). CDR3 length equals 10 residues. V shed 5 bases and J shed 7 bases, with 9 bases lying between them. From germline, CDR1 is DFQATT and CDR2 SNEGSKA (reference sequence). CDR3 coding DNA: TGCAGTGCTCAAAGGGAGGAGCAGTACTTC. Amino acids: CSAQREEQYF.

In this sample, this clonotype turned up many times. This chain links TRBV12-3 or TRBV12-4 with TRBJ2-2, with TRBD2 identical over 10 bases. Trimming removed 3 bases from V and 3 bases from J; junction bases left unmatched: 10. The CDR3 runs to 18 residues. The CDR3 bases are TGTGCCAGCAGTTTTTGGCCCCTAGCGGGAGTCGACACCGGGGAGCTGTTTTTT. Its translation: CASSFWPLAGVDTGELFF.

This clonotype has only a few counts. The V and J genes are TRBV9 and TRBJ1-2; tentative D call: TRBD1 (6 bases). The CDR3 has 16 residues. V lost 4 bases and J 0 bases, leaving 16 bases between the germline ends. From germline, CDR1 is SGDLS and CDR2 YYNGEE. The CDR3 loop reads CASSPGDRLPNYGYTF. The DNA of the CDR3 is TGTGCCAGCAGCCCCGGCGACAGGCTACCTAACTATGGCTACACCTTC.

This chain links TRBV19 with TRBJ2-1; D is possibly TRBD1 or TRBD2 (5 bases each). This CDR3 is 13 amino acids long. The V gene lost 9 bases and the J gene lost 5 bases, with 14 bases spanning the gap. Germline V gene data show CDR1 as LNHDA and CDR2 as SQIVND (reference sequence). The DNA for the CDR3 is TGTGCCAGCCGGGACCGAGGGAACAATGAGCAGTTCTTC. Translating it yields CASRDRGNNEQFF.

This clonotype was counted only a few times. The chain joins TRBV4-3 to TRBJ1-5; possibly TRBD1 for D (5 bases). Germline assignment: CDR1 LGHNA and CDR2 YSLEER. There are 14 residues in the CDR3. V dropped 4 bases and J dropped 3 bases, with 10 bases sitting between them. The CDR3 loop is CASSPRQFNQPQHF. CDR3 bases: TGCGCCAGCAGCCCTCGACAGTTCAATCAGCCCCAGCATTTT.

V gene TRBV5-8 combines with J gene TRBJ1-2, with D possibly TRBD1 on 5 matching bases. Germline-derived CDR1 and CDR2 are SGHTS and YDEGEE. The CDR3 loop spans 12 amino acids. Between the trimmed V and J ends, which lost 8 bases and 4 bases, there was a span of 12 bases. The CDR3 DNA reads TGTGCCAGTAACCTAGGGGCCTATGGCTACACCTTC. Its translation is CASNLGAYGYTF.

J is TRBJ2-6 and V is TRBV6-5; 10 nucleotides align to TRBD1. There are 15 residues in the CDR3. J lost 12 bases, V lost 5 bases, and 10 bases had no gene match. Germline loops: CDR1 MNHEY, CDR2 SVGAGI. The CDR3 loop is CASSLGDRGIGVLTF. The CDR3 nucleotides are TGTGCCAGCAGTCTAGGGGACAGGGGAATCGGCGTCCTGACTTTC.

This rearrangement joins TRBV14 to TRBJ2-1; TRBD2 aligns across 13 bases. V lost 6 bases and J lost 10; bases outside the gene matches: 3. This CDR3 comprises 13 residues. Per the germline V gene, CDR1 is SGHDN and CDR2 is FVKESK. The CDR3 DNA reads TGTGCCAGCAGTCGACTAGCGGGAGGAGAGCAGTTCTTC. This sequence encodes CASSRLAGGEQFF.

This clonotype was seen a few times. This sequence joins TRBV4-1 and TRBJ1-5; D is undetermined. The length of the CDR3 is 14 residues. Trimming cost V 1 base and J 6 bases, with 10 bases left between them. In germline, CDR1 is MGHRA, CDR2 YSYEKL. DNA of the CDR3: TGCGCCAGCAGCCAAGGTTTGAGCGGTCAGCCCCAGCATTTT. Its translation: CASSQGLSGQPQHF.

The chain combines TRBV4-1 with TRBJ1-5; perhaps TRBD1 as D (5 bases). The CDR3 is 14 amino acids. The germline V and J ends were trimmed by 0 bases and 8 bases, with 11 bases remaining between them. Per the germline V gene, CDR1 is MGHRA and CDR2 is YSYEKL. This chain's CDR3 is CASSQERGVKPQHF. The CDR3 bases are TGCGCCAGCAGCCAAGAGCGAGGGGTCAAGCCCCAGCATTTT.

This clonotype was observed a handful of times. J is TRBJ2-7 and V is TRBV6-5, with 8 bases aligning to TRBD2. Germline V gene lookup returns CDR1 MNHEY and CDR2 SVGAGI. V lost 1 base to trimming and J lost 7 bases; unmatched junction nucleotides: 15. CDR3 length: 17 amino acids. CDR3 in DNA: TGTGCCAGCAGTTACTTGGGAGTAGGGACTAGTGCTAGGGAGCAGTACTTC. It specifies CASSYLGVGTSAREQYF.

In this sample, this clonotype turned up a few times. This chain connects TRBV19 to TRBJ1-5; the D gene is possibly TRBD1 (5 bases). The germline gives CDR1 LNHDA, CDR2 SQIVND (reference sequence). The CDR3 is made up of 17 amino acids. Deletions cut 3 bases from V and 5 bases from J, with 20 bases between. The CDR3 DNA follows: TGTGCCAGTAGTATTTGGGGCTCGGGTTCAAGGGATCAGCCCCAGCATTTT. Protein: CASSIWGSGSRDQPQHF.

This rearrangement joins TRBV20-1 to TRBJ2-5, with TRBD2 as a possible D gene (5 bases). The CDR3 has 12 residues. Germline V gives CDR1 DFQATT, CDR2 SNEGSKA (reference sequence). V was pared by 5 bases and J by 6 bases, with 13 bases between. The CDR3 here is CSAYRGAKTQYF. DNA of the CDR3: TGCAGTGCTTACCGGGGTGCAAAGACCCAGTACTTC.